Each of the 27 T cell receptor beta chains below was sequenced from the same sample in a study of blood T cell repertoires in COVID-19. Here immunoSEQ multiplex PCR was the method, and the copy in TCRdb shows in-frame clones only, minus some. The sample consists of 100,000 to 150,000 clones, approximately 81% of them appearing once. Sequenced material: peripheral blood. The receptors originated from a man between 60 and 75 years old with acute or convalescent COVID-19.

The V call is TRBV7-9, the J call TRBJ2-1, with 10 bases fitting TRBD1. CDR1 is SEHNR, CDR2 FQNEAQ, per germline (reference sequence). The CDR3 runs to 16 residues. The V segment lost 5 bases and the J segment 7 bases; nucleotides outside the gene matches: 11. The CDR3 reads CASSTQDRGQGNEQFF. The CDR3, as DNA: TGTGCCAGCAGCACACAAGACAGGGGGCAAGGGAATGAGCAGTTCTTC.

This clone appeared a few times. V and J are TRBV7-2 and TRBJ2-1, with unresolved D. CDR3 length: 14 residues. Per the germline V gene, CDR1 is SGHTA and CDR2 is FQGNSA. V was trimmed by 5 bases and J by 0 bases, leaving 8 bases between them. CDR3 DNA: TGTGCCAGCAGCGTAAGCTCCTCCTACAATGAGCAGTTCTTC. This sequence encodes CASSVSSSYNEQFF.

This chain uses TRBV18 with TRBJ1-4, with no clear D. The CDR3 is 14 residues long. V lost 5 bases and J lost 3, with 10 bases in between. Germline V CDR1 and CDR2: KGHSH, LQKENI. This CDR3 is CASSTTRSNEKLFF. CDR3 DNA: TGTGCCAGCTCAACCACCAGGTCTAATGAAAAACTGTTTTTT.

In DNA, the CDR3 is TGTGCCAGCAGCTTTTGGGCAACAGTGAACACTGAAGCTTTCTTT. Protein: CASSFWATVNTEAFF. This sequence joins TRBV11-2 and TRBJ1-1, with D unclear. With 3 bases removed from V and 0 bases from J, the gap between germline ends came to 11 bases. Looked up from germline, CDR1 is SGHAT and CDR2 is FQNNGV. CDR3 length: 15 amino acids.

V usage is TRBV29-1 and J usage is TRBJ1-1, with D possibly being TRBD1 (6 bases). Germline values: CDR1 SQVTM, CDR2 ANQGSEA. V lost 6 bases and J 2 bases, leaving 13 bases between the germline ends. CDR3 length equals 13 residues. CDR3 amino acids: CSVFDRINTEAFF. As DNA, the CDR3 is TGCAGCGTCTTTGACAGGATCAACACTGAAGCTTTCTTT.

The chain links TRBV25-1 to TRBJ1-3; TRBD1 agrees at 8 bases. With 2 bases clipped from V and 3 bases from J, the junction kept 6 bases outside the gene matches. Per germline, CDR1 MGHDK and CDR2 SYGVNS. The CDR3 contains 16 residues. CDR3 in DNA: TGTGCCAGCAGTGAAGACAGGGGATATTATGGAAACACCATATATTTT. This translates into CASSEDRGYYGNTIYF.

The rearrangement links TRBV7-9 to TRBJ2-7; unclear D gene. The V and J ends lost 6 bases and 2 bases respectively, with 5 bases between them. From germline, CDR1 is SEHNR and CDR2 FQNEAQ (reference sequence). The CDR3 has 11 amino acids. CDR3 coding DNA: TGTGCCAGCAGTCGCGCCTACGAGCAGTACTTC. It encodes CASSRAYEQYF.

This chain links TRBV28 with TRBJ2-1; D uncertain. From germline, CDR1 is MDHEN and CDR2 SYDVKM. The CDR3 length is 13 residues. V was shortened by 3 bases and J by 4 bases, with 7 bases between the two germline ends. The CDR3 protein is CASSFPGYNEQFF. The DNA of the CDR3 is TGTGCCAGCAGTTTTCCGGGTTACAATGAGCAGTTCTTC.

V usage is TRBV20-1 and J usage is TRBJ2-5; the D gene is possibly TRBD1 (5 bases). Germline CDR1 is DFQATT and CDR2 is SNEGSKA (reference sequence). This CDR3 is 14 amino acids long. With 3 bases removed from V and 2 bases from J, the gap between germline ends came to 13 bases. DNA for the CDR3: TGCAGTGCTAGTAAGCAGGGTCGGCAAGAGACCCAGTACTTC. This translates into CSASKQGRQETQYF.

The rearrangement joins TRBV18 to TRBJ2-7; TRBD1 agrees at 8 bases. With V trimmed by 0 bases and J by 6 bases, 7 bases remained unmatched. The CDR3 spans 15 residues. Germline loops: CDR1 KGHSH, CDR2 LQKENI. CDR3 sequence: CASSPPPGGYGEQYF. CDR3 DNA: TGTGCCAGCTCACCACCTCCAGGGGGCTATGGCGAGCAGTACTTC.

The CDR3 protein is CASTGQSDNEKLFF. In nucleotides, the CDR3 is TGTGCCAGCACCGGACAGTCCGATAATGAAAAACTGTTTTTT. V is TRBV6-5 and J is TRBJ1-4; weak D call: TRBD1 (6 bases). This CDR3 is 14 amino acids long. Germline loops: CDR1 MNHEY, CDR2 SVGAGI. V gave up 7 bases and J gave up 4 bases, with 13 bases separating them.

The V and J genes are TRBV5-8 and TRBJ2-7, with D perhaps matching TRBD1 (6 bases). The length of the CDR3 is 15 residues. V was cut by 0 bases and J by 4 bases, with 14 bases left in between. Germline-derived CDR1 and CDR2 are SGHTS and YDEGEE. CDR3 sequence: CASSLVGTGTYEQYF. CDR3 nucleotides: TGTGCCAGCAGCTTGGTGGGAACAGGGACGTACGAGCAGTACTTC.

The chain has TRBV4-3 and TRBJ2-7; D is ambiguous. Trimming took off 3 bases at V and 3 bases at J, with 9 bases between the two ends. Germline CDR1 LGHNA, CDR2 YSLEER. The CDR3 is 13 residues long. The CDR3: CASSQRSGYEQYF. In nucleotides, the CDR3 is TGCGCCAGCAGCCAGCGATCCGGCTACGAGCAGTACTTC.

This clone was counted a few times. This chain connects TRBV25-1 to TRBJ1-6; D possibly corresponds to TRBD1 (6 bases). Germline V gene sequence: CDR1 MGHDK, CDR2 SYGVNS. V was pared by 7 bases and J by 5 bases, with 9 bases between. The CDR3 spans 13 residues. CDR3 residues: CASTDRNNSPLHF. In nucleotides, the CDR3 is TGTGCCAGCACGGACAGAAATAATTCACCCCTCCACTTT.

The CDR3 region has the DNA TGTGCCAGCACCCTAGGAGATACGCAGTATTTT. Protein sequence: CASTLGDTQYF. V gene TRBV11-1 combines with J gene TRBJ2-3; D is unresolved. V shed 7 bases and J shed 5 bases, with 7 bases lying between them. This CDR3 spans 11 amino acids. CDR1 and CDR2 (germline): SGHAT, FQDESV (reference sequence).

The chain couples TRBV18 to TRBJ2-1, with a possible D match to TRBD2 (5 bases). The V end was cut by 0 bases, the J end by 2 bases, with 20 bases between. This CDR3 is built from 19 residues. The V gene's germline CDR1 is KGHSH and CDR2 LQKENI. CDR3 sequence: CASSPPGQPRAQAYNEQFF. CDR3 nucleotide sequence: TGTGCCAGCTCACCACCGGGCCAGCCGAGGGCTCAAGCCTACAATGAGCAGTTCTTC.

The chain employs TRBV5-5 and TRBJ2-2; D is undetermined. The CDR3 sequence is 15 residues long. With 2 bases removed from V and 3 bases from J, the gap between germline ends came to 11 bases. Germline CDR1 reads SGHKS; CDR2 reads YYEKEE (reference sequence). In DNA form, the CDR3 reads TGTGCCAGCAGCTTAGCTCAAAGAGACACCGGGGAGCTGTTTTTT. Translated, it gives CASSLAQRDTGELFF.

Here the CDR3 reads CASSATGGSTEAFF. The CDR3 bases are TGTGCCAGCAGTGCTACAGGGGGGAGCACTGAAGCTTTCTTT. The chain employs TRBV25-1 and TRBJ1-1, with 8 nucleotides matching TRBD1. V was pared by 4 bases and J by 4 bases, with 5 bases of the junction left unmatched. The CDR3 has 14 residues. CDR1 is MGHDK and CDR2 is SYGVNS in the germline V gene.

The chain links TRBV5-4 to TRBJ2-5, with 7 bases aligning to TRBD1. Germline values: CDR1 SGHNT, CDR2 YYREEE (reference sequence). After removal of 4 bases from V and 2 bases from J, the junction contained 8 bases not matched to a gene. CDR3 size: 15 residues. Here the CDR3 DNA reads TGTGCCAGCAGCCCATCCGGGACAGTTCAAGAGACCCAGTACTTC. It codes for CASSPSGTVQETQYF.

The J gene is TRBJ2-1, the V gene TRBV7-6; 10 nucleotides agree with TRBD1. With 5 bases clipped from V and 7 bases from J, the junction kept 8 bases outside the gene matches. Germline loops: CDR1 SGHVS, CDR2 FNYEAQ. The CDR3 contains 15 residues. CDR3 nucleotides: TGTGCCAGCAGCCCCGGGACAGGGGTTTTAAATGAGCAGTTCTTC. Translating it yields CASSPGTGVLNEQFF.

This clone was recorded only once. The chain carries TRBV28 and TRBJ2-7; TRBD2 aligns across 8 bases. Germline-derived CDR1 and CDR2 are MDHEN and SYDVKM. This CDR3 comprises 14 residues. V lost 6 bases to trimming and J lost 3 bases; unmatched junction nucleotides: 7. The CDR3 protein is CASSLLADFYEQYF. The DNA for the CDR3 is TGTGCCAGCAGCCTACTAGCGGACTTCTACGAGCAGTACTTC.

The chain joins TRBV30 to TRBJ2-3, with 8 bases that match TRBD1. The V and J ends lost 0 bases and 2 bases, in that order; junction bases with no gene match: 4. The CDR3 spans 15 residues. CDR1 and CDR2 from the germline V gene are GTSNPN and SVGIG (reference sequence). This CDR3 reads CAWSVPGGATDTQYF. The CDR3, as DNA: TGTGCCTGGAGTGTACCAGGGGGCGCCACAGATACGCAGTATTTT.

The V and J genes are TRBV11-1 and TRBJ2-5; D remains unclear. CDR1 and CDR2 from the germline V gene are SGHAT and FQDESV (reference sequence). The ends were cut back, 1 base at V and 4 bases at J, with 10 bases in the middle. This CDR3 has 14 residues. CDR3 sequence: CASSLVGQVETQYF. CDR3 coding DNA: TGTGCCAGCAGCTTAGTGGGCCAGGTAGAGACCCAGTACTTC.

The V and J genes are TRBV6-5 and TRBJ2-7, with a weak D call TRBD2 (5 bases). The CDR3 sequence is 16 residues long. V was clipped by 0 bases and J by 2 bases, with 14 bases between them. The germline gives CDR1 MNHEY, CDR2 SVGAGI. CDR3 bases: TGTGCCAGCAGTTACTCGAACACTAGACTGCCCTACGAGCAGTACTTC. The encoded protein is CASSYSNTRLPYEQYF.

V usage is TRBV20-1 and J usage is TRBJ2-5; no reliable D call. The V gene's germline CDR1 is DFQATT and CDR2 SNEGSKA (reference sequence). CDR3 length: 13 residues. The V and J ends lost 3 bases and 2 bases respectively, with 10 bases between them. The CDR3 sequence: CSASLDWQETQYF. DNA for the CDR3: TGCAGTGCTAGTTTAGATTGGCAAGAGACCCAGTACTTC.

V gene TRBV2 combines with J gene TRBJ1-1, with TRBD1 matching 12 bases. This CDR3 is built from 15 residues. Trimming removed 8 bases from V and 2 bases from J; junction bases left unmatched: 6. Germline V gene lookup returns CDR1 SNHLY and CDR2 FYNNEI. CDR3 in amino acids: CASEPGTGGNTEAFF. The CDR3 nucleotides are TGTGCCAGCGAGCCCGGGACAGGGGGCAACACTGAAGCTTTCTTT. Combining the CDR3 with reference TRBV2 and TRBJ1-1 gives the whole variable domain EPEVTQTPSHQVTQMGQEVILRCVPISNHLYFYWYRQILGQKVEFLVSFYNNEISEKSEIFDDQFSVERPDGSNFTLKIRSTKLEDSAMYFCASEPGTGGNTEAFFGQGTRLTVV.

This clone is deemed medium-sized. The same CDR3 can be traced to other DNA sequences in this sample. This sequence joins TRBV5-6 and TRBJ2-7; no reliable D call. V lost 3 bases to trimming and J lost 2 bases, with 3 bases between them. Germline V gene data show CDR1 as SGHDT and CDR2 as YYEEEE. This CDR3 comprises 11 residues. CDR3 in DNA: TGTGCCAGCAGCTCGGCCTACGAGCAGTACTTC. Translated: CASSSAYEQYF.